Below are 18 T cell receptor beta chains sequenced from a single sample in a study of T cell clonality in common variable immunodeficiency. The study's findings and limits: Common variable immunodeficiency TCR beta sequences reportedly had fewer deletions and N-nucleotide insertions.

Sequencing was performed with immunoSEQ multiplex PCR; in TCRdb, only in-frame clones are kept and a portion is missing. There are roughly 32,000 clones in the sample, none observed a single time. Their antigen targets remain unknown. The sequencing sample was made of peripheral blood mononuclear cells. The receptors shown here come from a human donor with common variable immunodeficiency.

CDR3: CASILGWVWADTQYF. CDR3 DNA (partial): TGTGCCAGCATTCTCGGGTGGGTTTGGGCAGATACG. This rearrangement joins TRBV7-2 to TRBJ2-3; D gene ambiguous. The read halts 3 residues ahead of the CDR3 end, with the missing end drawn from the germline J gene. Germline lookup yields CDR1 SGHTA and CDR2 FQGNSA. V was cut by 7 bases and J by 4 bases, with 18 bases left in between. CDR3 size: 15 residues.

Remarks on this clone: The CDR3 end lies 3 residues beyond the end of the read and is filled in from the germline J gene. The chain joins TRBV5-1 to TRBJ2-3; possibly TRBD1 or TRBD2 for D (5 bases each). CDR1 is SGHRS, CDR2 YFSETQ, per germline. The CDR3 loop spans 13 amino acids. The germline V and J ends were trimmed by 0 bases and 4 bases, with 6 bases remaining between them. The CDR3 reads CASSLGGADTQYF. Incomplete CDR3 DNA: TGCGCCAGCAGCTTGGGAGGGGCAGATACG. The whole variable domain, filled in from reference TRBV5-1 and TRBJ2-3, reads KAGVTQTPRYLIKTRGQQVTLSCSPISGHRSVSWYQQTPGQGLQFLFEYFSETQRNKGNFPGRFSGRQFSNSRSEMNVSTLELGDSALYLCASSLGGADTQYFGPGTRLTVL.

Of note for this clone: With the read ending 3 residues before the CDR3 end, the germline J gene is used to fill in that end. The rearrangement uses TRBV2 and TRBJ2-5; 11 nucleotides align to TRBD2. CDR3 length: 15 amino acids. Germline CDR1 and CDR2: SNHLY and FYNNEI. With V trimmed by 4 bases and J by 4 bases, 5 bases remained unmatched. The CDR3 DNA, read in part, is TGTGCCAGCAGTGGGCTAGCGGGAGGAAGAGAGACC. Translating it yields CASSGLAGGRET. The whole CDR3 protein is CASSGLAGGRETQYF.

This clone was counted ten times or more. CDR3 protein: CASRLARFTDTQYF. Incomplete CDR3 DNA: TGTGCCAGTCGACTAGCGAGATTCACAGATACG. This chain joins TRBV11-2 and TRBJ2-3, with 8 nucleotides matching TRBD2. The read falls 3 residues short of the CDR3 end, and the missing part is taken from the germline J gene. The CDR3 contains 14 residues. The junction had 7 bases not matched to a gene; V was cut back by 9 bases and J by 2 bases. Germline CDR1 SGHAT, CDR2 FQNNGV. The variable domain in full, completed from reference TRBV11-2 and TRBJ2-3, reads EAGVAQSPRYKIIEKRQSVAFWCNPISGHATLYWYQQILGQGPKLLIQFQNNGVVDDSQLPKDRFSAERLKGVDSTLKIQPAKLEDSAVYLCASRLARFTDTQYFGPGTRLTVL.

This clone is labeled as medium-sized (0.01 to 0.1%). This CDR3 is CASRASGTSGRDHFTQYF. The covered CDR3 bases are TGTGCCAGCAGGGCATCCGGGACTAGCGGGAGAGATCATTTTACG. V gene TRBV2 combines with J gene TRBJ2-3; 14 positions match TRBD2. The DNA ends 3 residues before the CDR3 does, and the rest of the CDR3 is filled in from the germline J gene. Per germline, CDR1 SNHLY and CDR2 FYNNEI. J was trimmed by 8 bases and V by 6 bases; bases with no gene match: 16. The CDR3 contains 18 residues.

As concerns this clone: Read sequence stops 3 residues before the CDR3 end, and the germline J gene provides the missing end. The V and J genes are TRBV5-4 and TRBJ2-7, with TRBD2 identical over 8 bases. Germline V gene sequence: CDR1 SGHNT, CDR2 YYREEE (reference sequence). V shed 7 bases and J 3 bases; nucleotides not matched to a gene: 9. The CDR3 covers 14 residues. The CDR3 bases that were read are TGTGCCAGCGCGGTGGCGGGAGGCGGCTACGAG. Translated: CASAVAGGGYE. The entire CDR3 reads CASAVAGGGYEQYF.

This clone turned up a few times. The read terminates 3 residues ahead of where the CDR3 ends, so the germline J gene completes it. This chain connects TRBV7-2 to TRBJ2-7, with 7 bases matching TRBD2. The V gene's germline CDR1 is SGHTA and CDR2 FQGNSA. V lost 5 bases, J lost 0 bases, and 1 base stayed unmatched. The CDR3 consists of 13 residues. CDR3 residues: CASSGGSSYEQYF. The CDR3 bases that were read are TGTGCCAGCAGCGGCGGGAGCTCCTACGAG.

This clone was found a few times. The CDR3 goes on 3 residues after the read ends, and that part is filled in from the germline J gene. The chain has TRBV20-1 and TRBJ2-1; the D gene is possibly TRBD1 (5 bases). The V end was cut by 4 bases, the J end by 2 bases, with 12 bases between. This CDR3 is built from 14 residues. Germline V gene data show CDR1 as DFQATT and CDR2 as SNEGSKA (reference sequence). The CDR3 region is CSAMTEFPYNEQFF. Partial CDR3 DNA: TGCAGTGCTATGACAGAATTCCCCTACAATGAG.

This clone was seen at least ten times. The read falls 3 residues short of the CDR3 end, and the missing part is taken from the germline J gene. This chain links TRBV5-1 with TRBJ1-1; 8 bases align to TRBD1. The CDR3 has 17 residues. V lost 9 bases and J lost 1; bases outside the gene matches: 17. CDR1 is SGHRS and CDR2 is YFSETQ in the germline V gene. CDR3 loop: CAIQYPVQGARNTEAFF. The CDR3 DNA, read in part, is TGCGCCATCCAGTACCCAGTCCAGGGGGCGCGGAACACTGAA. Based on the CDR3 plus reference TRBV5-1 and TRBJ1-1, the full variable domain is KAGVTQTPRYLIKTRGQQVTLSCSPISGHRSVSWYQQTPGQGLQFLFEYFSETQRNKGNFPGRFSGRQFSNSRSEMNVSTLELGDSALYLCAIQYPVQGARNTEAFFGQGTRLTVV.

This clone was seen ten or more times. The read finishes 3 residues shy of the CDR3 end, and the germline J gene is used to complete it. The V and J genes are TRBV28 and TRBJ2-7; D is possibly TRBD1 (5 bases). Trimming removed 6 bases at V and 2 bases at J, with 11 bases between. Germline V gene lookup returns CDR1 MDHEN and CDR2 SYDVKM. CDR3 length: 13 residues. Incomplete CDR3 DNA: TGTGCCAGCAGGAACAGGTTTGCCTACGAG. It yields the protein CASRNRFAYE. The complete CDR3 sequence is CASRNRFAYEQYF.

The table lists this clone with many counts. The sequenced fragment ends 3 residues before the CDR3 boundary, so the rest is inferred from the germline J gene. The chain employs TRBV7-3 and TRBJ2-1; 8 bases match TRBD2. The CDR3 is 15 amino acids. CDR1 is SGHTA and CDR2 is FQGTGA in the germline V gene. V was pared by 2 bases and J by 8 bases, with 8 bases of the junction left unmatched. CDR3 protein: CASSLGAGDFYEQFF. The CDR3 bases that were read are TGTGCCAGCAGCTTAGGAGCGGGAGATTTCTATGAG.

CDR3 amino acids: CSARAASLAGYNEQFF. The sequenced CDR3 bases are TGCAGTGCTAGAGCTGCAAGTCTAGCGGGATACAATGAG. The gene calls are TRBV20-1 and TRBJ2-1; 9 nucleotides agree with TRBD2. The read ends 3 residues early relative to the CDR3; the germline J gene fills the gap. This CDR3 contains 16 residues. CDR1 and CDR2 from the germline V gene are DFQATT and SNEGSKA (reference sequence). V shed 1 base, J shed 4 bases, and the junction held 8 bases outside the gene matches.

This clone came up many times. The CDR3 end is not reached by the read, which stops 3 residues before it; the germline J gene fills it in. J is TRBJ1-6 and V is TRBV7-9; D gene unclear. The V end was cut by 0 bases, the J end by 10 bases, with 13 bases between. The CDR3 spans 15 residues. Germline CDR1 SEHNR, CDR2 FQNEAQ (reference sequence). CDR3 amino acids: CASSLASGLRSPLHF. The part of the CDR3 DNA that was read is TGTGCCAGCAGCTTAGCCTCGGGTTTGCGGTCACCC.

Partial CDR3 DNA: TGTGCCAGCAGCCCGTCCAGGGTCTCTGGAAACACC. Its translation is CASSPSRVSGNT. The full CDR3 protein is CASSPSRVSGNTIYF. This rearrangement joins TRBV7-2 to TRBJ1-3; TRBD1 might be the D (5 bases). The read terminates 3 residues ahead of where the CDR3 ends, so the germline J gene completes it. The length of the CDR3 is 15 residues. The ends were cut back, 5 bases at V and 0 bases at J, with 11 bases in the middle. CDR1 is SGHTA, CDR2 FQGNSA, per germline. Using reference TRBV7-2 and TRBJ1-3 for the parts outside the CDR3, the full variable domain is GAGVSQSPSNKVTEKGKDVELRCDPISGHTALYWYRQSLGQGLEFLIYFQGNSAPDKSGLPSDRFSAERTGGSVSTLTIQRTQQEDSAVYLCASSPSRVSGNTIYFGEGSWLTVV.

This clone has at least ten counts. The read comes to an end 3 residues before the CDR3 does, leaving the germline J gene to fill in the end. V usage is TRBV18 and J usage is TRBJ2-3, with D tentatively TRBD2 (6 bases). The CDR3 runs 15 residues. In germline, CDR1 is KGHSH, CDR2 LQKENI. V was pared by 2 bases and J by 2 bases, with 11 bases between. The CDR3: CASSPAGLHTDTQYF. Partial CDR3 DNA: TGTGCCAGCTCACCAGCGGGGCTACACACAGATACG.

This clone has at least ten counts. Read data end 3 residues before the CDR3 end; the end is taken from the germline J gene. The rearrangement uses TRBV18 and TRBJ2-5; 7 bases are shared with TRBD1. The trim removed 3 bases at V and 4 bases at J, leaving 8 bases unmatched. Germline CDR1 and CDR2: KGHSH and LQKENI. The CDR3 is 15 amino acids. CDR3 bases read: TGTGCCAGCTCACCTACCACAGGGGTAGGAGAGACC. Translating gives CASSPTTGVGET. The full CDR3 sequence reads CASSPTTGVGETQYF. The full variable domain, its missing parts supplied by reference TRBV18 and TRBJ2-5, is NAGVMQNPRHLVRRRGQEARLRCSPMKGHSHVYWYRQLPEEGLKFMVYLQKENIIDESGMPKERFSAEFPKEGPSILRIQQVVRGDSAAYFCASSPTTGVGETQYFGPGTRLLVL.

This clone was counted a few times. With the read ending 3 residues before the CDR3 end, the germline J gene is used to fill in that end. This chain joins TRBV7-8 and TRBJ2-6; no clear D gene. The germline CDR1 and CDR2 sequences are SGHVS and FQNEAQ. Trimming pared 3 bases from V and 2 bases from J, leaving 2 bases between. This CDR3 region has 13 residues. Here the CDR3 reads CASSFTGANVLTF. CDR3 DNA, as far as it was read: TGTGCCAGCAGCTTTACTGGGGCCAACGTC.

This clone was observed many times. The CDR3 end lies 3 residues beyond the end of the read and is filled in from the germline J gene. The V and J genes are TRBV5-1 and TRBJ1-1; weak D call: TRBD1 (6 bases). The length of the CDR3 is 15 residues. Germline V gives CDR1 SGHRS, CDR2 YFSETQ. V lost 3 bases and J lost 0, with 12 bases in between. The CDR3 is CASSSPRGLNTEAFF. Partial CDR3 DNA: TGCGCCAGCAGCTCCCCCAGGGGATTGAACACTGAA.